Given below is one T cell receptor beta chain in context. Its antigen is currently unknown. CDR1 is MNHEY and CDR2 is SMNVEV in the germline V gene (reference sequence). V lost 3 bases to trimming and J lost 3 bases; unmatched junction nucleotides: 4. The CDR3 consists of 14 residues. The sample comes from a study of cytomegalovirus exposure and HLA in healthy donors. Whole-study results and caveats: There were several of the most significant clusters that appeared linked to common viral pathogens in a later analysis. Only CMV serostatus was available as immune exposure information.

60 Vbeta and 13 Jbeta primers were used in PCR. The assay was immunoSEQ multiplex PCR, and TCRdb's table has in-frame clones only and misses some. The sample carries some 150,000 clones, 75% to 90% recorded once. This TCR derives from a woman aged 25 to 39 in good health and CMV-seronegative. V is TRBV27 and J is TRBJ2-7, with 8 bases fitting TRBD2. The sequencing input was PBMCs. CDR3 sequence (DNA): TGTGCCAGCAGTTTTAGCAGCGGGAGCTACGAGCAGTACTTC. This sequence encodes CASSFSSGSYEQYF.